The clone carrying this TCR beta chain counts as medium-sized. The antigen remains unidentified. Sequenced by immunoSEQ multiplex PCR; TCRdb stores in-frame clones only, minus some. Of over 6,500 clones listed, approximately 70% are singletons. This entry is derived from a study of CD4+ T cells in melanoma. Study outcomes and limitations: A reported correlation linked neoantigen-specific CD4+ T cells to CD8+, macrophage and B cell function. Reportedly, melanoma neoantigen-specific CD4+ T cells showed varied differentiation states.

Trimming cost V 0 bases and J 7 bases, with 13 bases left between them. The CDR3 covers 15 residues. CDR1 SGHTA and CDR2 FQGTGA come from the germline V gene. The gene calls are TRBV7-3 and TRBJ2-1; unclear D gene. Sequenced input: cells from a culture (not recorded whether cultured in vitro). The source of this sequence is a human donor with melanoma. CDR3 amino acids: CASSLTAGRVNEQFF. Here the CDR3 DNA reads TGTGCCAGCAGCTTAACTGCAGGCCGCGTAAATGAGCAGTTCTTC.